One sample yielded the 32 T cell receptor beta chains listed below, sequenced in a study of blood T cell repertoires in COVID-19. Method: immunoSEQ multiplex PCR; TCRdb's copy keeps in-frame clones and lacks some. The sample consists of a few hundred thousand clones, more than 85% of them appearing once. The sample comprised peripheral blood. These receptors all come from a person aged 18 to 30 with COVID-19, enrolled during active disease.

This chain links TRBV27 with TRBJ1-5, with D uncertain. The ends were cut back, 8 bases at V and 4 bases at J, with 15 bases in the middle. The CDR3 loop spans 14 amino acids. Looked up from germline, CDR1 is MNHEY and CDR2 is SMNVEV (reference sequence). CDR3 in amino acids: CASGPRALNQPQHF. The CDR3 nucleotides are TGTGCCAGCGGCCCGCGGGCCTTAAATCAGCCCCAGCATTTT.

This clone has a single count. V and J are TRBV5-4 and TRBJ2-1; 8 bases align to TRBD2. V dropped 0 bases and J dropped 0; count of bases not matched to a gene: 8. The length of the CDR3 is 18 residues. CDR1 SGHNT and CDR2 YYREEE come from the germline V gene (reference sequence). The CDR3 sequence is CASSLGGGSGSSYNEQFF. Written as DNA, the CDR3 is TGTGCCAGCAGCTTGGGGGGGGGCAGCGGGAGCTCCTACAATGAGCAGTTCTTC.

V is TRBV7-6 and J is TRBJ2-7; 8 bases line up with TRBD1. Per the germline V gene, CDR1 is SGHVS and CDR2 is FNYEAQ. The trim removed 5 bases at V and 5 bases at J, leaving 2 bases unmatched. The CDR3 runs to 12 residues. In DNA, the CDR3 is TGTGCCAGCAGCCAACAGGGGGACGAGCAGTACTTC. Amino acids: CASSQQGDEQYF. The full variable domain, its missing parts supplied by reference TRBV7-6 and TRBJ2-7, is GAGVSQSPRYKVTKRGQDVALRCDPISGHVSLYWYRQALGQGPEFLTYFNYEAQQDKSGLPNDRFSAERPEGSISTLTIQRTEQRDSAMYRCASSQQGDEQYFGPGTRLTVT.

This chain uses TRBV7-3 with TRBJ2-1; D is uncertain. The CDR3 loop spans 14 amino acids. Germline values: CDR1 SGHTA, CDR2 FQGTGA. V lost 7 bases, J lost 2 bases, and 12 bases lay in between. CDR3: CASTGARTYNEQFF. The DNA of the CDR3 is TGTGCCAGCACAGGCGCACGAACCTACAATGAGCAGTTCTTC.

The rearrangement links TRBV9 to TRBJ2-3, with D perhaps matching TRBD2 (6 bases). CDR3 length: 16 residues. Between the trimmed V and J ends, which lost 2 bases and 3 bases, there was a span of 16 bases. CDR1 is SGDLS and CDR2 is YYNGEE in the germline V gene. The CDR3 DNA follows: TGTGCCAGCAGCGTCTGGGTGGGCGGGAATACAGATACGCAGTATTTT. It specifies CASSVWVGGNTDTQYF.

The chain links TRBV5-1 to TRBJ2-2; no firm D call. CDR3 length: 16 amino acids. The V and J ends lost 1 base and 0 bases respectively, with 10 bases between them. Looked up from germline, CDR1 is SGHRS and CDR2 is YFSETQ. CDR3 DNA: TGCGCCAGCAGCTTGTTACAACAGTCGAACACCGGGGAGCTGTTTTTT. It translates to CASSLLQQSNTGELFF.

The chain links TRBV6-6 to TRBJ1-1, with D perhaps matching TRBD1 (5 bases). This CDR3 contains 14 residues. Per germline, CDR1 MNHNY and CDR2 SVGAGI (reference sequence). V was trimmed by 4 bases and J by 5 bases, leaving 14 bases between them. CDR3 residues: CASSSGGWQTEAFF. In DNA, the CDR3 is TGTGCCAGCAGTTCCGGGGGTTGGCAGACTGAAGCTTTCTTT.

This clone was recorded once. The V and J genes are TRBV5-4 and TRBJ2-7, with TRBD2 identical over 7 bases. Germline CDR1 and CDR2: SGHNT and YYREEE (reference sequence). The trim removed 7 bases at V and 0 bases at J, leaving 10 bases unmatched. This CDR3 contains 15 residues. In DNA, the CDR3 is TGTGCCAGCCGGGCGGGGGTGGAAGTCTCCTACGAGCAGTACTTC. It specifies CASRAGVEVSYEQYF. Together with reference TRBV5-4 and TRBJ2-7, the CDR3 gives the full variable domain: ETGVTQSPTHLIKTRGQQVTLRCSSQSGHNTVSWYQQALGQGPQFIFQYYREEENGRGNFPPRFSGLQFPNYSSELNVNALELDDSALYLCASRAGVEVSYEQYFGPGTRLTVT.

The rearrangement uses TRBV6-5 and TRBJ1-5; D unclear. The V gene's germline CDR1 is MNHEY and CDR2 SVGAGI. Trimming left V 7 bases short and J 1 base short, with 8 bases between. This CDR3 is 13 amino acids long. The CDR3 DNA reads TGTGCCAGCAATCACCAGAGCAATCAGCCCCAGCATTTT. Protein product: CASNHQSNQPQHF.

The chain employs TRBV28 and TRBJ2-7; TRBD2 matches at 8 bases. J lost 1 base, V lost 7 bases, and 9 bases had no gene match. The CDR3 spans 15 residues. Germline V gene sequence: CDR1 MDHEN, CDR2 SYDVKM. Here the CDR3 reads CASISPGLGSYEQYF. The CDR3 DNA reads as TGTGCCAGCATATCGCCGGGACTAGGATCCTACGAGCAGTACTTC.

This clone was seen just once. The CDR3 loop reads CASSLLAGNDNYGYTF. CDR3 coding DNA: TGTGCCAGCAGTTTATTAGCAGGGAACGATAACTATGGCTACACCTTC. V and J are TRBV27 and TRBJ1-2; TRBD1 might be the D (5 bases). Germline lookup yields CDR1 MNHEY and CDR2 SMNVEV (reference sequence). The CDR3 contains 16 residues. The germline V and J ends were trimmed by 1 base and 1 base, with 13 bases remaining between them.

The rearrangement links TRBV5-5 to TRBJ2-5, with 8 bases that match TRBD2. Germline lookup yields CDR1 SGHKS and CDR2 YYEKEE (reference sequence). V was clipped by 4 bases and J by 2 bases; unmatched bases: 4. This CDR3 spans 14 amino acids. CDR3 loop: CASSRGGTQETQYF. The CDR3 coding sequence is TGTGCCAGCAGCCGCGGGGGGACTCAAGAGACCCAGTACTTC. Full variable domain (remainder filled in from reference TRBV5-5 and TRBJ2-5): DAGVTQSPTHLIKTRGQQVTLRCSPISGHKSVSWYQQVLGQGPQFIFQYYEKEERGRGNFPDRFSARQFPNYSSELNVNALLLGDSALYLCASSRGGTQETQYFGPGTRLLVL.

The rearrangement links TRBV13 to TRBJ1-4; 8 bases line up with TRBD1. V shed 4 bases, J shed 4 bases, and the junction held 8 bases outside the gene matches. The germline V gene has CDR1 PRHDT and CDR2 FYEKMQ (reference sequence). The CDR3 loop spans 16 amino acids. The DNA for the CDR3 is TGTGCCAGCAGCTCATTCAGGGGGCTGGATAATGAAAAACTGTTTTTT. Protein: CASSSFRGLDNEKLFF.

The CDR3 protein is CASSQEGSGWQPQHF. DNA of the CDR3: TGCGCCAGCAGCCAAGAAGGGTCAGGGTGGCAGCCCCAGCATTTT. The chain is built from TRBV4-1 and TRBJ1-5; D is perhaps TRBD1 (5 bases). The length of the CDR3 is 15 residues. The ends were cut back, 0 bases at V and 7 bases at J, with 13 bases in the middle. CDR1 is MGHRA, CDR2 YSYEKL, per germline.

The genes are TRBV29-1 and TRBJ1-1, with a tentative D call TRBD1 (5 bases). Germline V gene sequence: CDR1 SQVTM, CDR2 ANQGSEA. The CDR3 length is 13 residues. Trimming left V 1 base short and J 1 base short, with 7 bases between. The CDR3: CSVEVQGNTEAFF. CDR3 DNA sequence: TGCAGCGTTGAAGTTCAGGGGAACACTGAAGCTTTCTTT.

V is TRBV4-2 and J is TRBJ2-2, with 7 bases fitting TRBD1. The germline V gene has CDR1 LGHNA and CDR2 YNFKEQ. With 5 bases clipped from V and 6 bases from J, the junction kept 18 bases outside the gene matches. The CDR3 loop spans 18 amino acids. The CDR3 protein is CASSEVELGTVASGELFF. The CDR3 DNA sequence: TGTGCCAGCAGCGAGGTCGAGCTAGGGACAGTAGCTTCCGGGGAGCTGTTTTTT.

The rearrangement links TRBV29-1 to TRBJ2-2; TRBD1 matches at 10 bases. Germline V gene data show CDR1 as SQVTM and CDR2 as ANQGSEA. This CDR3 region has 14 residues. V shed 6 bases, J shed 5 bases, and the junction held 6 bases outside the gene matches. For the CDR3, the DNA is TGCAGCGTCGTGGGACAGGGGCGAACCGGGGAGCTGTTTTTT. Translating it yields CSVVGQGRTGELFF.

The chain recombines TRBV10-1 with TRBJ1-6; 7 bases match TRBD1. The V segment lost 6 bases and the J segment 3 bases; nucleotides outside the gene matches: 8. Germline loops: CDR1 WNHNN, CDR2 SYGVQD (reference sequence). The CDR3 has 16 residues. In DNA form, the CDR3 reads TGCGCCAGCAGGGTTGCCCGGGACAGCTATAATTCACCCCTCCACTTT. Protein sequence: CASRVARDSYNSPLHF.

This chain connects TRBV27 to TRBJ2-3; D unclear. The V end was cut by 5 bases, the J end by 2 bases, with 5 bases between. Germline-derived CDR1 and CDR2 are MNHEY and SMNVEV (reference sequence). This CDR3 has 12 amino acids. CDR3 DNA: TGTGCCAGCAGTGCGCTCACAGATACGCAGTATTTT. This translates into CASSALTDTQYF.

The V and J genes are TRBV4-3 and TRBJ2-7; TRBD2 is a possible D gene (6 bases). The CDR3 sequence is 15 residues long. V dropped 0 bases and J dropped 5 bases, with 14 bases sitting between them. Germline lookup yields CDR1 LGHNA and CDR2 YSLEER. The CDR3 coding sequence is TGCGCCAGCAGCCAAGAGCCCCTTCGGGAGCACGAGCAGTACTTC. It specifies CASSQEPLREHEQYF.

The chain combines TRBV5-6 with TRBJ1-6; 7 bases are a match to TRBD1. Trimming took 0 bases from V and 10 from J; bases not matched to a gene: 7. Germline V lookup: CDR1 SGHDT, CDR2 YYEEEE. The CDR3 runs to 15 residues. The CDR3 is CASSLGQGVGSPLHF. In DNA, the CDR3 is TGTGCCAGCAGCTTGGGGCAGGGGGTTGGGTCACCCCTCCACTTT.

V and J are TRBV11-3 and TRBJ1-1; D is undetermined. Trimming removed 0 bases at V and 3 bases at J, with 5 bases between. The germline CDR1 and CDR2 sequences are SGHNT and YENEEA. This CDR3 has 13 amino acids. The CDR3 here is CASSLESYTEAFF. DNA of the CDR3: TGTGCCAGCAGCTTAGAGTCTTACACTGAAGCTTTCTTT.

This clone showed up just a few times. The chain carries TRBV28 and TRBJ1-1, with 11 bases lining up with TRBD1. Germline CDR1 and CDR2: MDHEN and SYDVKM. The CDR3 consists of 17 residues. After removal of 3 bases from V and 4 bases from J, the junction contained 10 bases not matched to a gene. The CDR3 protein is CASSLGNRDRGFTEAFF. In DNA, the CDR3 is TGTGCCAGCAGTTTGGGGAACCGGGACAGGGGGTTCACTGAAGCTTTCTTT.

The rearrangement joins TRBV19 to TRBJ1-1, with unresolved D. The CDR3 runs 16 residues. Trimming cost V 2 bases and J 4 bases, with 17 bases left between them. Germline V gives CDR1 LNHDA, CDR2 SQIVND (reference sequence). CDR3 residues: CASSIRRRLEGTEAFF. CDR3 sequence (DNA): TGTGCCAGTAGTATACGTAGAAGGCTTGAGGGCACTGAAGCTTTCTTT.

This chain uses TRBV6-1 with TRBJ2-3, with a tentative D call TRBD2 (6 bases). CDR1 and CDR2 (germline): MNHNS, SASEGT. The CDR3 is 19 amino acids. Trimming removed 2 bases from V and 2 bases from J, with 23 bases in between. CDR3 coding DNA: TGTGCCAGCAGTGAAAGGGCCCCACCGGGCGGGGTAAACACAGATACGCAGTATTTT. It yields the protein CASSERAPPGGVNTDTQYF.

The rearrangement links TRBV2 to TRBJ1-4; TRBD1 is a possible D gene (5 bases). Germline loops: CDR1 SNHLY, CDR2 FYNNEI. The V end lost 6 bases, the J end lost 5 bases, and 10 bases lay between the germline ends. The CDR3 has 13 residues. This CDR3 is CASRYDRNEKLFF. CDR3 in DNA: TGTGCCAGCAGATACGACAGAAATGAAAAACTGTTTTTT.

The chain carries TRBV24-1 and TRBJ2-3; D ambiguous. The length of the CDR3 is 12 residues. The V end lost 6 bases, the J end lost 1 base, and 4 bases lay between the germline ends. Germline CDR1 KGHDR, CDR2 SFDVKD. The CDR3 region has the DNA TGTGCCACCAGTTCCGGCACAGATACGCAGTATTTT. This gives the protein CATSSGTDTQYF.

This clone has a single count. Other DNA sequences within the sample encode an identical CDR3. The rearrangement links TRBV29-1 to TRBJ1-1; no definite D call. This CDR3 is 11 amino acids long. The germline V gene has CDR1 SQVTM and CDR2 ANQGSEA. Trimming took 6 bases from V and 0 from J, leaving 5 bases between them. The CDR3 nucleotides are TGCAGCGTACCGGTGAACACTGAAGCTTTCTTT. This gives the protein CSVPVNTEAFF.

The chain links TRBV2 to TRBJ1-1; D is possibly TRBD1 (6 bases). V dropped 7 bases and J dropped 3 bases, with 12 bases sitting between them. The CDR3 runs to 13 residues. CDR1 SNHLY and CDR2 FYNNEI come from the germline V gene. CDR3 DNA: TGTGCCAGCAAGGACCAGGGGCACACTGAAGCTTTCTTT. Its protein is CASKDQGHTEAFF.

In nucleotides, the CDR3 is TGTGCCAGCAGCGAGGGACAAGAGACCCAGTACTTC. This codes for CASSEGQETQYF. The chain combines TRBV6-5 with TRBJ2-5; D is perhaps TRBD2 (5 bases). Germline values: CDR1 MNHEY, CDR2 SVGAGI. The ends were cut back, 6 bases at V and 2 bases at J, with 7 bases in the middle. The CDR3 extends over 12 amino acids.

This clone came up once. V gene TRBV19 combines with J gene TRBJ1-1; a weak D match, TRBD1 (6 bases). From germline, CDR1 is LNHDA and CDR2 SQIVND (reference sequence). Trimming stripped 6 bases from V and 1 base from J, with 12 bases between. The CDR3 runs to 14 residues. The CDR3 spells CASSLGQKNTEAFF. In DNA, the CDR3 is TGTGCCAGTAGCCTCGGACAGAAGAACACTGAAGCTTTCTTT.

This clone was found a few times. V usage is TRBV19 and J usage is TRBJ2-7; perhaps TRBD2 as D (5 bases). The CDR3 contains 15 residues. The V and J ends lost 6 bases and 2 bases respectively, with 17 bases between them. CDR1 is LNHDA, CDR2 SQIVND, per germline (reference sequence). The CDR3 region has the DNA TGTGCCAGTAGCGTACAGCGGAGTGCAACCTACGAGCAGTACTTC. This gives the protein CASSVQRSATYEQYF.